This passage covers 3 T cell receptor beta chains from one sample sequenced in a study of T cell changes during pregnancy in multiple sclerosis. The repertoire was sequenced with immunoSEQ multiplex PCR; TCRdb's copy has only in-frame clones and lacks some. The sample has around 16,000 clones, roughly 83% seen once. The sequencing here drew on CD8+ T cells from peripheral blood mononuclear cells, taken after pregnancy. Source of these receptors: a female donor in good health, enrolled as a control in a pregnancy study.

This clone was seen once. The V call is TRBV12-5, the J call TRBJ2-2; tentative D call: TRBD2 (5 bases). CDR1 and CDR2 from the germline V gene are LGHNT and FRNRAP. This CDR3 has 15 residues. The ends were cut back, 0 bases at V and 6 bases at J, with 11 bases in the middle. The CDR3 DNA sequence: TGTGCTAGTGGTTTGGTAGGAGGTGTCCCCGGGGAGCTGTTTTTT. Translation: CASGLVGGVPGELFF.

V usage is TRBV19 and J usage is TRBJ2-1, with D possibly TRBD2 on 5 matching bases. V lost 8 bases and J 9 bases, leaving 14 bases between the germline ends. CDR3 length: 12 amino acids. In germline, CDR1 is LNHDA, CDR2 SQIVND (reference sequence). The CDR3, as DNA: TGTGCCAGTGGATATGGGAGCGTTGAGCAGTTCTTC. This gives the protein CASGYGSVEQFF. The full variable domain, rest sourced from reference TRBV19 and TRBJ2-1, is DGGITQSPKYLFRKEGQNVTLSCEQNLNHDAMYWYRQDPGQGLRLIYYSQIVNDFQKGDIAEGYSVSREKKESFPLTVTSAQKNPTAFYLCASGYGSVEQFFGPGTRLTVL.

The J gene is TRBJ2-7, the V gene TRBV6-1, with 9 bases fitting TRBD1. The CDR3 spans 15 residues. Losses at the gene ends were 6 bases for V and 0 bases for J; bases not matched to a gene: 6. Germline V gene sequence: CDR1 MNHNS, CDR2 SASEGT. CDR3 protein: CASRIQGASSYEQYF. The CDR3 DNA reads TGTGCCAGCAGGATACAGGGGGCTTCCTCCTACGAGCAGTACTTC.